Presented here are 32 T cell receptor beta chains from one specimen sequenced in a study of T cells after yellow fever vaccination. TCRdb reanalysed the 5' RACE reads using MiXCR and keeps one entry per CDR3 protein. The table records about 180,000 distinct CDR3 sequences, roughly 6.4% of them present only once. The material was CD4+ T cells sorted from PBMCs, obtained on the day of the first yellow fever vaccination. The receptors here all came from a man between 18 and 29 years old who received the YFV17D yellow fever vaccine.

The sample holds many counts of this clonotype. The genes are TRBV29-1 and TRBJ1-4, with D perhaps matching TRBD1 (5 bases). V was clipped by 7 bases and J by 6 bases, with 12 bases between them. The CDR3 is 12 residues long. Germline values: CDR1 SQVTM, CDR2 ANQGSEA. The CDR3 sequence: CSARGAHEKLFF. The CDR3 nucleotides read TGCAGCGCAAGAGGGGCACATGAAAAACTGTTTTTT.

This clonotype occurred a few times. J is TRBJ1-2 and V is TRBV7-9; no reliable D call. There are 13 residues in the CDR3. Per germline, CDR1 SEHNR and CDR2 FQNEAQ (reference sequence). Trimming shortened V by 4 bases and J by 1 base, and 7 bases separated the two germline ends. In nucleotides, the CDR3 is TGTGCCAGCAGCTCTACACTTAACTATGGCTACACCTTC. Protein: CASSSTLNYGYTF.

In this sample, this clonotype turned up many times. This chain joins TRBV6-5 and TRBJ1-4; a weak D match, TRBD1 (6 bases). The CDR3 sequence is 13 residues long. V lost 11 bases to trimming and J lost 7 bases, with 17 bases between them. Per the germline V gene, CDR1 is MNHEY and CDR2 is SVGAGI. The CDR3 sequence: CAARRGAGEKLFF. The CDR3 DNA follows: TGTGCCGCCCGCCGGGGGGCAGGTGAAAAACTGTTTTTT.

CDR3 residues: CASGLPTGSNTEAFF. In nucleotides, the CDR3 is TGTGCTAGTGGTTTGCCCACAGGATCGAACACTGAAGCTTTCTTT. The chain employs TRBV12-5 and TRBJ1-1; perhaps TRBD1 as D (5 bases). Trimming took off 2 bases at V and 1 base at J, with 11 bases between the two ends. This CDR3 has 15 residues. Germline loops: CDR1 LGHNT, CDR2 FRNRAP.

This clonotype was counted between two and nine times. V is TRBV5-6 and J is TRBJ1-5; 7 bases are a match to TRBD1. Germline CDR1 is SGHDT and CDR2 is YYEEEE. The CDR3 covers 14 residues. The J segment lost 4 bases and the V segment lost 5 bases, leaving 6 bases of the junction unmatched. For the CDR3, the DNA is TGTGCCAGCAGTTCGGGACAGATAAATCAGCCCCAGCATTTT. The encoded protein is CASSSGQINQPQHF. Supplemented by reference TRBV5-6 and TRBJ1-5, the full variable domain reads DAGVTQSPTHLIKTRGQQVTLRCSPKSGHDTVSWYQQALGQGPQFIFQYYEEEERQRGNFPDRFSGHQFPNYSSELNVNALLLGDSALYLCASSSGQINQPQHFGDGTRLSIL.

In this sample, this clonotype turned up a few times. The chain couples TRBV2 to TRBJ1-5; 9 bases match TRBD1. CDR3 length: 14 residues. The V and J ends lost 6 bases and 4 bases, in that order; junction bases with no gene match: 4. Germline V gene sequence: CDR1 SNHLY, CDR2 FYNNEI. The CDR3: CASRTGGSNQPQHF. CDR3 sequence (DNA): TGTGCCAGCAGGACAGGGGGATCGAATCAGCCCCAGCATTTT.

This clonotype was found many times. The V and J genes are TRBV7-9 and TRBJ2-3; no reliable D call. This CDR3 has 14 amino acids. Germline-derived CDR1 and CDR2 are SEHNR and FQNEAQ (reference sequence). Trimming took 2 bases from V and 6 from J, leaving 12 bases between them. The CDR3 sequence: CASSLKQTRDTQYF. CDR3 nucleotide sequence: TGTGCCAGCAGCTTAAAACAAACGCGGGATACGCAGTATTTT.

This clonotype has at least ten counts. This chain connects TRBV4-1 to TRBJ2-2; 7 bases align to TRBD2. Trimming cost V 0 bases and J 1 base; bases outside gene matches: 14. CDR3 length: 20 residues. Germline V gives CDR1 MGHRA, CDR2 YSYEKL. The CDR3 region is CASSQDFFGKSGENTGELFF. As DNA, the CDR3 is TGCGCCAGCAGCCAAGATTTTTTTGGGAAAAGCGGGGAGAACACCGGGGAGCTGTTTTTT.

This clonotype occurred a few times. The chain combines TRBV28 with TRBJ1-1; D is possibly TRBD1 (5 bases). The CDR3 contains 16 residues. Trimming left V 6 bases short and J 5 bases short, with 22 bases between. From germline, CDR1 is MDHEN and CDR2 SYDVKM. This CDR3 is CASSTPGLPGSTEAFF. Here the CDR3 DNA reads TGTGCCAGCAGCACACCGGGACTTCCCGGGAGTACTGAAGCTTTCTTT.

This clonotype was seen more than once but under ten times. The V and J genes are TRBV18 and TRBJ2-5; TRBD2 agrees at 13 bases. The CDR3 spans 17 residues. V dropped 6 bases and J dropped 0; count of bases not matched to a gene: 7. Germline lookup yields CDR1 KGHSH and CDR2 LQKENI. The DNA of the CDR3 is TGTGCCAGCTCGACCGGGACTAGCGGGGTTTACCAAGAGACCCAGTACTTC. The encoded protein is CASSTGTSGVYQETQYF.

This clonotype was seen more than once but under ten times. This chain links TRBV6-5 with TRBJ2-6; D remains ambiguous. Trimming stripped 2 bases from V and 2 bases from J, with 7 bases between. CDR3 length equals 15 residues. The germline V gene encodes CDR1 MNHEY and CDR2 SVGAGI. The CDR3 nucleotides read TGTGCCAGCAGTTACCCCACGACTGGGGCCAACGTCCTGACTTTC. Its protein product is CASSYPTTGANVLTF.

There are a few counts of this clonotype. The CDR3 DNA sequence: TGTGCCAGCAGATCCCACCAGGGGGACTACGAGCAGTACGTC. This codes for CASRSHQGDYEQYV. The chain links TRBV2 to TRBJ2-7, with 7 bases fitting TRBD1. This CDR3 has 14 amino acids. Trimming cost V 6 bases and J 3 bases; bases outside gene matches: 8. CDR1 and CDR2 from the germline V gene are SNHLY and FYNNEI.

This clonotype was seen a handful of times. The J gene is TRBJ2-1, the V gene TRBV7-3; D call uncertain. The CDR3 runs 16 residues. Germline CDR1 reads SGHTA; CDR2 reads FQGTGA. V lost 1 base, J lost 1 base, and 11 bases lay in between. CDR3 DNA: TGTGCCAGCAGCTTAAAGGGTCCGGCGTCCTACAATGAGCAGTTCTTC. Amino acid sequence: CASSLKGPASYNEQFF. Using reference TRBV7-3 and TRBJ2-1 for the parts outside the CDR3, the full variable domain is GAGVSQTPSNKVTEKGKYVELRCDPISGHTALYWYRQSLGQGPEFLIYFQGTGAADDSGLPNDRFFAVRPEGSVSTLKIQRTERGDSAVYLCASSLKGPASYNEQFFGPGTRLTVL.

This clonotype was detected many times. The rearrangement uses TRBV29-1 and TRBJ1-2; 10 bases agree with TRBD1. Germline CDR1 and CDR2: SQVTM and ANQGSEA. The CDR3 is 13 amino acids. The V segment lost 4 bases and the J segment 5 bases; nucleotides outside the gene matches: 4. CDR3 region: CSVVGQGEYGYTF. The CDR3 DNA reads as TGCAGCGTTGTCGGACAGGGGGAGTATGGCTACACCTTC.

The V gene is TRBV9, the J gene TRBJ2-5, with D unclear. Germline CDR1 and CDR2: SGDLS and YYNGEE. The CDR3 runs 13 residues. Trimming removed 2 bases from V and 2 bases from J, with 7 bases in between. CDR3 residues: CASSVTFQETQYF. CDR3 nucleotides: TGTGCCAGCAGCGTGACTTTTCAAGAGACCCAGTACTTC. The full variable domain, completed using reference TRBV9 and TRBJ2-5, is DSGVTQTPKHLITATGQRVTLRCSPRSGDLSVYWYQQSLDQGLQFLIQYYNGEERAKGNILERFSAQQFPDLHSELNLSSLELGDSALYFCASSVTFQETQYFGPGTRLLVL.

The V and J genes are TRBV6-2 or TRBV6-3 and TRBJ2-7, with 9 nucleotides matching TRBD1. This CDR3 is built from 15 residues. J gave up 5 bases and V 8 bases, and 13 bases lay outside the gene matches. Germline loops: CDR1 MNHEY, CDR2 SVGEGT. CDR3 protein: CASLDSGTGHNEQYF. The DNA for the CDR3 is TGTGCCAGCTTGGATTCCGGGACAGGGCACAACGAGCAGTACTTC.

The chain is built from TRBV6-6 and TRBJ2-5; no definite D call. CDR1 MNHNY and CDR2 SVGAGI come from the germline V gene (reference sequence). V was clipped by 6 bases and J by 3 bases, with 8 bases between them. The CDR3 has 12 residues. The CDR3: CASSTQKETQYF. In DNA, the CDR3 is TGTGCCAGCAGCACCCAGAAAGAGACCCAGTACTTC.

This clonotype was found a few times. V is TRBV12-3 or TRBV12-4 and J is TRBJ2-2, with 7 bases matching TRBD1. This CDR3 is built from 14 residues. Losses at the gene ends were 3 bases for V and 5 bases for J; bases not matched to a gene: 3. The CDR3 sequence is CASSFDRATGELFF. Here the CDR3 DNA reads TGTGCCAGCAGTTTTGACAGGGCGACCGGGGAGCTGTTTTTT.

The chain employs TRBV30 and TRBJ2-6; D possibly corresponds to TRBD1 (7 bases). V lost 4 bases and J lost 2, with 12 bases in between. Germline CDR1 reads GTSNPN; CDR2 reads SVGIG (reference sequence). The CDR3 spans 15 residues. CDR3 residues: CAWTQGGAGANVLTF. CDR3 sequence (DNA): TGTGCCTGGACCCAGGGGGGCGCTGGGGCCAACGTCCTGACTTTC.

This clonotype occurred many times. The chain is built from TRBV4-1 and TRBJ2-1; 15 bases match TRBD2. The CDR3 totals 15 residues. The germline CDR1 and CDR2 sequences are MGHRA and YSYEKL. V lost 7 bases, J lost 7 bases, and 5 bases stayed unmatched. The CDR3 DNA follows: TGCGCCAGCACCCCGGGGACTAGCGGGAGGAATGAGCAGTTCTTC. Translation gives CASTPGTSGRNEQFF.

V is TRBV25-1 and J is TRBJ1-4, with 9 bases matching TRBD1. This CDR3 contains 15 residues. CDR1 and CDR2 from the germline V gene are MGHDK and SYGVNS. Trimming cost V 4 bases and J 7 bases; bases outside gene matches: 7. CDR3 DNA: TGTGCCAGCAGTGTGGGACAGGGAGGCAGTGAAAAACTGTTTTTT. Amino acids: CASSVGQGGSEKLFF.

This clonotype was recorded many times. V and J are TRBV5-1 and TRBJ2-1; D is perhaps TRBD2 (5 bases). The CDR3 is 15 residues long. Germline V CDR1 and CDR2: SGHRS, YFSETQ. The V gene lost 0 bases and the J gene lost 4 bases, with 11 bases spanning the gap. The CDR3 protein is CASSLGGRGYNEQFF. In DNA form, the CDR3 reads TGCGCCAGCAGCTTGGGAGGGCGCGGTTACAATGAGCAGTTCTTC. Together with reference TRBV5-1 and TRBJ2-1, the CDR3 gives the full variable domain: KAGVTQTPRYLIKTRGQQVTLSCSPISGHRSVSWYQQTPGQGLQFLFEYFSETQRNKGNFPGRFSGRQFSNSRSEMNVSTLELGDSALYLCASSLGGRGYNEQFFGPGTRLTVL.

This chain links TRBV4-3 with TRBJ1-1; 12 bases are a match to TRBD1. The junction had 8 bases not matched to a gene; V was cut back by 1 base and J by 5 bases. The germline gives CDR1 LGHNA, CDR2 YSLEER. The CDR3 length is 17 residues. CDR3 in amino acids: CASSQVGTGGAGTEAFF. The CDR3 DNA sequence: TGCGCCAGCAGCCAAGTAGGGACAGGGGGCGCGGGAACTGAAGCTTTCTTT.

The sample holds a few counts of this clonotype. DNA for the CDR3: TGTGCCAGCGGTGGGTCCTTGAGGGAGCAGTACTTC. Its protein is CASGGSLREQYF. V is TRBV6-2 or TRBV6-3 and J is TRBJ2-7; D is uncertain. The CDR3 spans 12 residues. V was trimmed by 8 bases and J by 7 bases, leaving 15 bases between them. Germline loops: CDR1 MNHEY, CDR2 SVGEGT.

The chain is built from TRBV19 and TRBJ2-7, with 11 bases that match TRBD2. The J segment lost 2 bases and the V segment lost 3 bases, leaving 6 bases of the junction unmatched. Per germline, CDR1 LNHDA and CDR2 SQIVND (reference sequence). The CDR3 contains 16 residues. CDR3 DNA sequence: TGTGCCAGTAGTATCGGCCGACTAGCGGGGACCTACGAGCAGTACTTC. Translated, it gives CASSIGRLAGTYEQYF. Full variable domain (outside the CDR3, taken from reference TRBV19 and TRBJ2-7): DGGITQSPKYLFRKEGQNVTLSCEQNLNHDAMYWYRQDPGQGLRLIYYSQIVNDFQKGDIAEGYSVSREKKESFPLTVTSAQKNPTAFYLCASSIGRLAGTYEQYFGPGTRLTVT.

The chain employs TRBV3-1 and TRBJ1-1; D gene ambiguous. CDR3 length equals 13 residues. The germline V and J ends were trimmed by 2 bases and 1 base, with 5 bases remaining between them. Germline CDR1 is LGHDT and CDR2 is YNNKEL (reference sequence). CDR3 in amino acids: CASSQIANTEAFF. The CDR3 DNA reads TGTGCCAGCAGCCAAATCGCGAACACTGAAGCTTTCTTT.

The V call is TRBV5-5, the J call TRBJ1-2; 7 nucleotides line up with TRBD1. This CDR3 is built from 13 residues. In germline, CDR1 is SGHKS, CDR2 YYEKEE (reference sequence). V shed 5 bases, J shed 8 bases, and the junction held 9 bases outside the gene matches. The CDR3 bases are TGTGCCAGCAGGGGAGACAGGGTGGCCGGCTACACCTTC. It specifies CASRGDRVAGYTF. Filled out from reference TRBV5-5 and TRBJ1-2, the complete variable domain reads DAGVTQSPTHLIKTRGQQVTLRCSPISGHKSVSWYQQVLGQGPQFIFQYYEKEERGRGNFPDRFSARQFPNYSSELNVNALLLGDSALYLCASRGDRVAGYTFGSGTRLTVV.

The CDR3 DNA reads as TGCGCCAGCAGTTTCCAGTCCCACTATGGCTACACCTTC. Translation: CASSFQSHYGYTF. The chain combines TRBV5-1 with TRBJ1-2; no definite D call. In germline, CDR1 is SGHRS, CDR2 YFSETQ. This CDR3 comprises 13 residues. Trimming took 5 bases from V and 3 from J, leaving 11 bases between them.

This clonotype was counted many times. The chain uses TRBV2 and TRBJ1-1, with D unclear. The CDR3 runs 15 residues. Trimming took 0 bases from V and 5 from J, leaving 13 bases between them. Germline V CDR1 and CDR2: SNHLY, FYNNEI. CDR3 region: CASSEALVQWTEAFF. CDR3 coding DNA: TGTGCCAGCAGTGAAGCGCTTGTTCAGTGGACTGAAGCTTTCTTT.

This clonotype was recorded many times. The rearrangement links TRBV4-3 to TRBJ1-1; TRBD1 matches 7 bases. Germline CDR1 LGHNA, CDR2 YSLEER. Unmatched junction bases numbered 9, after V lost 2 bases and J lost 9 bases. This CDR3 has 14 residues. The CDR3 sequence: CASSQSRTGSKAFF. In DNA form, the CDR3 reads TGCGCCAGCAGCCAATCAAGGACAGGAAGCAAAGCTTTCTTT.

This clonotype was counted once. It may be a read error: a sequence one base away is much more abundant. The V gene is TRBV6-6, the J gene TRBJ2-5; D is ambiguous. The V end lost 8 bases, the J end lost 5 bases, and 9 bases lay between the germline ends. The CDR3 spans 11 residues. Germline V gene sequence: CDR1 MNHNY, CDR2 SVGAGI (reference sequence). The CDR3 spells CASGNGETQYF. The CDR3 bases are TGTGCCAGCGGGAACGGGGAGACCCAGTACTTC.

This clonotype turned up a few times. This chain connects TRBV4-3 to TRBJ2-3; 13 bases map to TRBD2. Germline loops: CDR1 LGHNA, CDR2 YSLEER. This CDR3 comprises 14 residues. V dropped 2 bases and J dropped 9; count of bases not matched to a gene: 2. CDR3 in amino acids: CASSQSTSGGTQYF. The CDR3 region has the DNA TGCGCCAGCAGCCAATCGACTAGCGGGGGGACGCAGTATTTT.